A single sample gave rise to the 22 T cell receptor beta chains below, sequenced in a study of early T cells in non-severe SARS-CoV-2 infection. TCRdb reprocessed the 5' RACE reads with MiXCR, giving one entry per CDR3 protein. This table has tens of thousands of distinct CDR3 sequences, roughly 9.9% appearing once. Input material: whole blood. The receptors stem from an adult who was a healthcare worker with PCR-confirmed SARS-CoV-2 infection or an uninfected control (not recorded which).

This clonotype was observed many times. The gene calls are TRBV2 and TRBJ2-2; 10 bases are shared with TRBD1. The CDR3 covers 15 residues. CDR1 and CDR2 from the germline V gene are SNHLY and FYNNEI. The V segment lost 6 bases and the J segment 5 bases; nucleotides outside the gene matches: 6. The CDR3 is CASRPGTGATGELFF. CDR3 coding DNA: TGTGCCAGCAGGCCCGGGACAGGGGCGACCGGGGAGCTGTTTTTT.

The chain links TRBV3-1 to TRBJ1-6, with 7 bases identical to TRBD1. Per the germline V gene, CDR1 is LGHDT and CDR2 is YNNKEL (reference sequence). Trimming at V came to 1 base and at J to 7 bases, leaving 1 base not matched to a gene. This CDR3 region has 14 residues. The CDR3 reads CASSQGDRNSPLHF. For the CDR3, the DNA is TGTGCCAGCAGCCAAGGGGACAGAAATTCACCCCTCCACTTT. The variable domain in full, with the rest retrieved from reference TRBV3-1 and TRBJ1-6, is DTAVSQTPKYLVTQMGNDKSIKCEQNLGHDTMYWYKQDSKKFLKIMFSYNNKELIINETVPNRFSPKSPDKAHLNLHINSLELGDSAVYFCASSQGDRNSPLHFGNGTRLTVT.

This clonotype appeared a few times. The CDR3 loop reads CASSVSGLKTQYF. The CDR3 nucleotides read TGTGCCAGCAGTGTCTCCGGGCTAAAGACCCAGTACTTC. The genes are TRBV28 and TRBJ2-5; D remains ambiguous. The CDR3 consists of 13 residues. Germline CDR1 MDHEN, CDR2 SYDVKM. The V end was cut by 5 bases, the J end by 6 bases, with 13 bases between.

This clonotype was recorded a few times. V usage is TRBV5-1 and J usage is TRBJ2-7; D gene ambiguous. The germline V and J ends were trimmed by 0 bases and 3 bases, with 7 bases remaining between them. The CDR3 totals 13 residues. CDR1 is SGHRS, CDR2 YFSETQ, per germline. The CDR3 nucleotides read TGCGCCAGCAGCTTGGGACAAATCTACGAGCAGTACTTC. It specifies CASSLGQIYEQYF.

This rearrangement joins TRBV7-9 to TRBJ1-1; D not resolved. V was cut by 5 bases and J by 2 bases, with 9 bases left in between. This CDR3 has 13 residues. CDR1 and CDR2 from the germline V gene are SEHNR and FQNEAQ (reference sequence). CDR3 nucleotide sequence: TGTGCCAGCAGCCAAGTGAGTAACACTGAAGCTTTCTTT. Translation gives CASSQVSNTEAFF. Using reference TRBV7-9 and TRBJ1-1 for the parts outside the CDR3, the full variable domain is DTGVSQNPRHKITKRGQNVTFRCDPISEHNRLYWYRQTLGQGPEFLTYFQNEAQLEKSRLLSDRFSAERPKGSFSTLEIQRTEQGDSAMYLCASSQVSNTEAFFGQGTRLTVV.

This clonotype was detected a few times. V usage is TRBV11-2 and J usage is TRBJ1-1; D perhaps matches TRBD1 (5 bases). The V and J ends lost 6 bases and 0 bases respectively, with 8 bases between them. Germline-derived CDR1 and CDR2 are SGHAT and FQNNGV. CDR3 length equals 13 residues. Written as DNA, the CDR3 is TGTGCCAGCAGTTGGGGGATGAACACTGAAGCTTTCTTT. This sequence encodes CASSWGMNTEAFF.

Ten or more counts support this clonotype. In nucleotides, the CDR3 is TGTGCCAGCAGTTTAGTTGGATCCTACGAGCAGTACTTC. As protein: CASSLVGSYEQYF. The chain couples TRBV28 to TRBJ2-7; unclear D gene. Between the trimmed V and J ends, which lost 2 bases and 1 base, there was a span of 6 bases. Germline V lookup: CDR1 MDHEN, CDR2 SYDVKM. The CDR3 contains 13 residues.

The chain has TRBV9 and TRBJ1-4; 9 nucleotides agree with TRBD1. The CDR3 has 16 amino acids. V shed 3 bases, J shed 8 bases, and the junction held 11 bases outside the gene matches. CDR1 and CDR2 (germline): SGDLS, YYNGEE. The CDR3: CASSAGQGLWEEKLFF. CDR3 coding DNA: TGTGCCAGCAGCGCGGGACAGGGACTGTGGGAGGAAAAACTGTTTTTT.

This clonotype was observed at least ten times. The chain carries TRBV4-1 and TRBJ1-2, with unresolved D. Germline CDR1 reads MGHRA; CDR2 reads YSYEKL. This CDR3 comprises 16 residues. V dropped 1 base and J dropped 4 bases, with 16 bases sitting between them. The CDR3, as DNA: TGCGCCAGCAGCCAAGTGGGTGGTGGATCAATCTATGGCTACACCTTC. Amino acid sequence: CASSQVGGGSIYGYTF.

This clonotype came up many times. This rearrangement joins TRBV6-1 to TRBJ2-3; D ambiguous. Trimming took off 3 bases at V and 4 bases at J, with 14 bases between the two ends. The CDR3 totals 15 residues. CDR1 is MNHNS and CDR2 is SASEGT in the germline V gene. CDR3 sequence: CASSDFAGHPDTQYF. The CDR3 DNA follows: TGTGCCAGCAGTGATTTCGCTGGGCACCCAGATACGCAGTATTTT.

To note about this clonotype: This may stem from a read error, because a much larger clone lies one nucleotide away. This is likely a read error, given that the CDR3 carries no conserved phenylalanine or tryptophan at its end. The chain is built from TRBV7-9 and TRBJ2-3, with D perhaps TRBD1 (5 bases). Trimming left V 1 base short and J 5 bases short, with 10 bases between. Germline CDR1 SEHNR, CDR2 FQNEAQ (reference sequence). This CDR3 contains 14 residues. DNA of the CDR3: TGTGCCAGCAGCTTAGGCAGGGATGGAGATACGCAGTATATT. This sequence encodes CASSLGRDGDTQYI.

This clonotype was seen a few times. The V gene is TRBV5-5, the J gene TRBJ2-5, with 10 bases matching TRBD2. Germline-derived CDR1 and CDR2 are SGHKS and YYEKEE (reference sequence). The CDR3 spans 17 residues. Trimming cost V 3 bases and J 2 bases; bases outside gene matches: 10. CDR3 amino acids: CASSSSLAGSLQETQYF. The DNA of the CDR3 is TGTGCCAGCAGCTCCTCACTAGCGGGGAGCCTACAAGAGACCCAGTACTTC.

This clonotype was seen many times. V and J are TRBV7-9 and TRBJ2-1, with 11 bases that match TRBD1. Germline V gives CDR1 SEHNR, CDR2 FQNEAQ (reference sequence). Unmatched junction bases numbered 8, after V lost 5 bases and J lost 8 bases. The CDR3 length is 15 residues. The CDR3 protein is CASSPSGQGGDEQFF. CDR3 nucleotides: TGTGCCAGCAGCCCATCGGGACAGGGGGGAGATGAGCAGTTCTTC.

This clonotype was detected many times. The rearrangement uses TRBV20-1 and TRBJ1-4, with 7 bases identical to TRBD1. The CDR3 loop spans 17 amino acids. Losses at the gene ends were 0 bases for V and 3 bases for J; bases not matched to a gene: 10. The germline V gene has CDR1 DFQATT and CDR2 SNEGSKA (reference sequence). DNA for the CDR3: TGCAGTGCTAGAGAGCCCCGACAGGGCGCAGCTAATGAAAAACTGTTTTTT. This codes for CSAREPRQGAANEKLFF.

The chain has TRBV12-3 or TRBV12-4 and TRBJ1-2, with 9 bases identical to TRBD1. This CDR3 is 13 amino acids long. With 6 bases clipped from V and 8 bases from J, the junction kept 7 bases outside the gene matches. The CDR3, as DNA: TGTGCCAGCAGCCCCGGACAGGGGCGCGGCTACACCTTC. This encodes CASSPGQGRGYTF.

This clonotype was found a few times. This chain connects TRBV29-1 to TRBJ2-3; 11 nucleotides agree with TRBD1. J gave up 3 bases and V 6 bases, and 5 bases lay outside the gene matches. The CDR3 length is 14 residues. CDR1 SQVTM and CDR2 ANQGSEA come from the germline V gene. CDR3 bases: TGCAGCGTGGAGGGGACAGGGGGGACAGATACGCAGTATTTT. Translation: CSVEGTGGTDTQYF.

The chain employs TRBV24-1 and TRBJ2-7, with D hard to call. This CDR3 spans 10 amino acids. V was cut by 12 bases and J by 2 bases, with 7 bases left in between. Germline V lookup: CDR1 KGHDR, CDR2 SFDVKD. CDR3: CALSPYEQYF. DNA for the CDR3: TGTGCCCTAAGCCCCTACGAGCAGTACTTC.

This clonotype was counted at least ten times. The chain is built from TRBV10-3 and TRBJ2-4, with 8 bases aligning to TRBD1. V was pared by 0 bases and J by 6 bases, with 4 bases of the junction left unmatched. Looked up from germline, CDR1 is ENHRY and CDR2 is SYGVKD. This CDR3 is built from 15 residues. DNA of the CDR3: TGTGCCATCAGTGAGTCTCGCGGACAGGGAAACATTCAGTACTTC. This gives the protein CAISESRGQGNIQYF.

The V and J genes are TRBV20-1 and TRBJ2-3; D unresolved. The V gene lost 4 bases and the J gene lost 5 bases, with 19 bases spanning the gap. The germline gives CDR1 DFQATT, CDR2 SNEGSKA (reference sequence). CDR3 length equals 15 residues. In DNA form, the CDR3 reads TGCAGTGCTAAAGAGATTGGTCTTTTGAGAGATACGCAGTATTTT. It translates to CSAKEIGLLRDTQYF.

This clonotype was seen at least ten times. The CDR3 coding sequence is TGTGCCACCCGCCAGGGGCCCAACGATGAGCAGTTCTTC. Its protein product is CATRQGPNDEQFF. The chain uses TRBV15 and TRBJ2-1; D possibly corresponds to TRBD1 (6 bases). CDR1 is LNHNV and CDR2 is YYDKDF in the germline V gene (reference sequence). V was shortened by 8 bases and J by 8 bases, with 16 bases between the two germline ends. This CDR3 spans 13 amino acids.

This clonotype was recorded at least ten times. This rearrangement joins TRBV5-1 to TRBJ2-5, with D possibly being TRBD2 (6 bases). Looked up from germline, CDR1 is SGHRS and CDR2 is YFSETQ. The CDR3 is 15 residues long. V was shortened by 1 base and J by 3 bases, with 13 bases between the two germline ends. The CDR3 nucleotides are TGCGCCAGCAGCTTGACAAACAGGAGGGAAGAGACCCAGTACTTC. The encoded protein is CASSLTNRREETQYF.

A few counts support this clonotype. The chain is built from TRBV11-2 and TRBJ1-2; D unclear. CDR1 and CDR2 from the germline V gene are SGHAT and FQNNGV. This CDR3 contains 13 residues. V gave up 1 base and J gave up 4 bases, with 7 bases separating them. This CDR3 reads CASSLVGAYGYTF. Here the CDR3 DNA reads TGTGCCAGCAGCTTAGTCGGAGCCTATGGCTACACCTTC.